This T cell receptor beta chain emerged from a study of blood T cell repertoires in COVID-19. Study context: COVID-19 samples from acute and convalescent phases originated in the United States, Italy and Spain. Sample material is recorded as cDNA or gDNA derived from T cells, B-cell-depleted T cells, or PBMCs.

The table lists this clone with a few counts. CDR1 and CDR2 (germline): ENHRY, SYGVKD. Trimming left V 7 bases short and J 0 bases short, with 13 bases between. The CDR3 extends over 16 amino acids. Authors' processing steps: Reference gene primer amplification in the assay estimated nucleated cell counts. This table comes from immunoSEQ multiplex PCR, and its TCRdb copy is limited to in-frame clones, with some not included. The V and J calls and clone size come from that table; D and trimming were worked out from the DNA. The sample contains roughly 6,600 clones, 80% to 90% of which appear only once.

This clonotype was obtained from a human donor in a cohort sampled during active COVID-19. The donor label of this sample is uncertain. The source material was peripheral blood. The J gene is TRBJ2-6, the V gene TRBV10-3; a possible D gene is TRBD1 (6 bases). The CDR3 here is CAITQGSLSGANVLTF. For the CDR3, the DNA is TGTGCCATCACACAGGGTTCTCTCTCTGGGGCCAACGTCCTGACTTTC.